These 28 T cell receptor beta chains share one sample of origin, sequenced in a study of blood T cell repertoires in COVID-19. Method: immunoSEQ multiplex PCR; TCRdb's copy keeps in-frame clones and lacks some. In the table there are under 30,000 clones, 92% of which are singletons. Input material: peripheral blood. The receptors here all came from a man aged 45 to 65 with active COVID-19.

The chain uses TRBV5-1 and TRBJ2-7, with 10 bases that match TRBD1. Germline V gives CDR1 SGHRS, CDR2 YFSETQ. This CDR3 contains 15 residues. The V gene end was trimmed by 3 bases and the J gene end by 3 bases; junction bases not matched to a gene: 6. CDR3 DNA: TGCGCCAGCAGCTCGATGGGACAGGGGAACTACGAGCAGTACTTC. Encoded protein: CASSSMGQGNYEQYF.

The chain has TRBV11-3 and TRBJ2-7; D gene unclear. Trimming left V 5 bases short and J 3 bases short, with 8 bases between. This CDR3 has 12 residues. Germline-derived CDR1 and CDR2 are SGHNT and YENEEA. This CDR3 reads CASSPTGYEQYF. The CDR3 DNA reads as TGTGCCAGCAGCCCTACGGGCTACGAGCAGTACTTC.

V and J are TRBV12-3 or TRBV12-4 and TRBJ1-1; D unclear. CDR3 size: 13 residues. V was clipped by 3 bases and J by 0 bases, with 5 bases between them. The CDR3 spells CASSFEVNTEAFF. The CDR3 nucleotides are TGTGCCAGCAGTTTCGAGGTGAACACTGAAGCTTTCTTT.

Here the CDR3 reads CASSLNPGQAKETQYF. The DNA for the CDR3 is TGTGCCAGCAGCTTAAATCCAGGACAGGCGAAAGAGACCCAGTACTTC. The chain recombines TRBV7-9 with TRBJ2-5, with 7 bases matching TRBD1. The CDR3 is made up of 16 amino acids. In germline, CDR1 is SEHNR, CDR2 FQNEAQ (reference sequence). V lost 2 bases, J lost 3 bases, and 9 bases stayed unmatched.

This clone has just a few counts. This chain connects TRBV19 to TRBJ2-7; 7 nucleotides line up with TRBD1. CDR3 size: 15 residues. Germline trimming cut 4 bases from V and 2 bases from J; bases unmatched to any gene: 8. The germline gives CDR1 LNHDA, CDR2 SQIVND (reference sequence). The CDR3 is CASSTQMGQTYEQYF. In nucleotides, the CDR3 is TGTGCCAGTAGTACCCAGATGGGACAGACCTACGAGCAGTACTTC.

The rearrangement links TRBV6-6 to TRBJ2-5; 12 bases agree with TRBD2. J gave up 5 bases and V 5 bases, and 12 bases lay outside the gene matches. There are 17 residues in the CDR3. Germline CDR1 reads MNHNY; CDR2 reads SVGAGI (reference sequence). CDR3 in amino acids: CASSQSGLAGGLETQYF. CDR3 DNA: TGTGCCAGCAGTCAATCAGGGCTAGCGGGGGGGCTGGAGACCCAGTACTTC.

This clone has just a few counts. The genes are TRBV7-9 and TRBJ1-3; no firm D call. This CDR3 region has 15 residues. Trimming shortened V by 4 bases and J by 0 bases, and 10 bases separated the two germline ends. Germline CDR1 is SEHNR and CDR2 is FQNEAQ (reference sequence). The CDR3 loop reads CASSYKSHSGNTIYF. CDR3 nucleotides: TGTGCCAGCAGCTATAAGAGTCACTCTGGAAACACCATATATTTT.

Here the CDR3 DNA reads TGTGCCGCGGACAGGGGGCTAGGTCAGCCCCAGCATTTT. Its translation is CAADRGLGQPQHF. The chain is built from TRBV30 and TRBJ1-5; 11 bases match TRBD1. The CDR3 spans 13 residues. Germline loops: CDR1 GTSNPN, CDR2 SVGIG (reference sequence). V dropped 8 bases and J dropped 6; count of bases not matched to a gene: 6.

V gene TRBV7-2 combines with J gene TRBJ2-1; 7 positions agree with TRBD2. The V and J ends lost 5 bases and 4 bases, in that order; junction bases with no gene match: 8. Germline lookup yields CDR1 SGHTA and CDR2 FQGNSA. CDR3 length: 15 residues. CDR3 coding DNA: TGTGCCAGCAGCGTAGGAAGCGGGGCTTACAATGAGCAGTTCTTC. It is translated as CASSVGSGAYNEQFF. Supplemented by reference TRBV7-2 and TRBJ2-1, the full variable domain reads GAGVSQSPSNKVTEKGKDVELRCDPISGHTALYWYRQSLGQGLEFLIYFQGNSAPDKSGLPSDRFSAERTGGSVSTLTIQRTQQEDSAVYLCASSVGSGAYNEQFFGPGTRLTVL.

The chain joins TRBV28 to TRBJ1-1, with D possibly being TRBD1 (5 bases). Between the trimmed V and J ends, which lost 3 bases and 7 bases, there was a span of 9 bases. The CDR3 runs to 12 residues. The V gene's germline CDR1 is MDHEN and CDR2 SYDVKM. CDR3 nucleotides: TGTGCCAGCAGTTTGGTTCAGGGTGAAGCTTTCTTT. It specifies CASSLVQGEAFF.

The rearrangement links TRBV27 to TRBJ2-7; 9 positions match TRBD2. The CDR3 is 15 residues long. The germline V gene encodes CDR1 MNHEY and CDR2 SMNVEV (reference sequence). Trimming took 4 bases from V and 7 from J; bases not matched to a gene: 11. CDR3 amino acids: CASSWGSGGGGEQYF. The CDR3 nucleotides are TGTGCCAGCAGTTGGGGTAGCGGGGGAGGCGGGGAGCAGTACTTC.

The chain recombines TRBV6-5 with TRBJ2-3; D possibly corresponds to TRBD2 (5 bases). Trimming stripped 7 bases from V and 0 bases from J, with 14 bases between. Germline values: CDR1 MNHEY, CDR2 SVGAGI. The CDR3 consists of 15 residues. The CDR3 sequence is CASTGKTTSTDTQYF. In DNA form, the CDR3 reads TGTGCCAGCACTGGAAAGACTACTAGCACAGATACGCAGTATTTT.

This clone was detected once. This chain uses TRBV18 with TRBJ1-5; 7 nucleotides agree with TRBD1. V lost 1 base and J lost 9; bases outside the gene matches: 6. There are 14 residues in the CDR3. CDR1 is KGHSH and CDR2 is LQKENI in the germline V gene. CDR3 DNA sequence: TGTGCCAGCTCACCACAGCAGGGGGTCCGGCCCCAGCATTTT. It encodes CASSPQQGVRPQHF.

This clone occurred once. The V gene is TRBV28, the J gene TRBJ2-3; D call uncertain. The V and J ends lost 5 bases and 1 base respectively, with 10 bases between them. There are 14 residues in the CDR3. In germline, CDR1 is MDHEN, CDR2 SYDVKM. The CDR3: CASSPNLRTDTQYF. The CDR3 DNA reads as TGTGCCAGCAGTCCTAACCTCCGCACAGATACGCAGTATTTT.

The gene calls are TRBV9 and TRBJ2-3; 13 nucleotides line up with TRBD2. V lost 4 bases to trimming and J lost 4 bases; unmatched junction nucleotides: 12. Germline lookup yields CDR1 SGDLS and CDR2 YYNGEE. The CDR3 extends over 18 amino acids. The CDR3 reads CASSPQLGLAGVADTQYF. CDR3 in DNA: TGTGCCAGCAGCCCCCAATTAGGACTAGCGGGAGTTGCAGATACGCAGTATTTT.

The CDR3 reads CASRDRGKTGELFF. CDR3 nucleotide sequence: TGTGCCAGCAGGGACAGGGGGAAGACCGGGGAGCTGTTTTTT. The gene calls are TRBV6-5 and TRBJ2-2, with 10 bases that match TRBD1. Trimming took 6 bases from V and 5 from J; bases not matched to a gene: 3. The CDR3 is 14 residues long. Germline lookup yields CDR1 MNHEY and CDR2 SVGAGI.

The chain employs TRBV29-1 and TRBJ2-7; 10 bases are shared with TRBD1. Trimming removed 0 bases from V and 5 bases from J; junction bases left unmatched: 7. This CDR3 comprises 15 residues. Looked up from germline, CDR1 is SQVTM and CDR2 is ANQGSEA. In nucleotides, the CDR3 is TGCAGCGTTGAAGAGTGGGACAGGGGTTTCCACGAGCAGTACTTC. It encodes CSVEEWDRGFHEQYF.

This rearrangement joins TRBV4-1 to TRBJ2-2; possible D gene TRBD1, 6 bases. The CDR3 has 16 amino acids. The V gene lost 3 bases and the J gene lost 1 base, with 12 bases spanning the gap. Germline lookup yields CDR1 MGHRA and CDR2 YSYEKL. CDR3 in DNA: TGCGCCAGCAGCCAGGGACATCCGGGGAACACCGGGGAGCTGTTTTTT. This sequence encodes CASSQGHPGNTGELFF.

The chain links TRBV4-2 to TRBJ1-1; TRBD1 aligns across 9 bases. Germline CDR1 is LGHNA and CDR2 is YNFKEQ. J gave up 1 base and V 0 bases, and 3 bases lay outside the gene matches. This CDR3 comprises 16 residues. This chain's CDR3 is CASSQELDRGNTEAFF. The CDR3 DNA reads TGTGCCAGCAGCCAAGAGCTGGACAGGGGGAACACTGAAGCTTTCTTT.

V and J are TRBV5-4 and TRBJ1-1; D gene uncertain. V lost 0 bases and J 5 bases, leaving 11 bases between the germline ends. There are 14 residues in the CDR3. The germline V gene encodes CDR1 SGHNT and CDR2 YYREEE (reference sequence). For the CDR3, the DNA is TGTGCCAGCAGCTTGGGGGCGCGGGAAACTGAAGCTTTCTTT. This translates into CASSLGARETEAFF.

The J gene is TRBJ2-1, the V gene TRBV12-5, with 9 bases aligning to TRBD2. J was trimmed by 4 bases and V by 7 bases; bases with no gene match: 8. Germline V gives CDR1 LGHNT, CDR2 FRNRAP. This CDR3 spans 15 amino acids. DNA of the CDR3: TGTGCTAGTGCCCGCGGGGGGGGCGCGTACAATGAGCAGTTCTTC. Translation gives CASARGGGAYNEQFF.

V and J are TRBV15 and TRBJ2-1, with a weak D call TRBD2 (5 bases). Germline values: CDR1 LNHNV, CDR2 YYDKDF (reference sequence). V lost 1 base, J lost 4 bases, and 8 bases lay in between. The CDR3 is 14 amino acids. CDR3: CATSRGLPYNEQFF. The CDR3 DNA is TGTGCCACCAGCAGAGGACTACCGTACAATGAGCAGTTCTTC.

The CDR3 region is CASKLAGGWSGEQYF. CDR3 DNA: TGTGCCTCTAAACTAGCGGGAGGATGGTCTGGAGAGCAGTACTTC. The chain uses TRBV28 and TRBJ2-7; 12 bases are a match to TRBD2. The V and J ends lost 11 bases and 7 bases, in that order; junction bases with no gene match: 15. The CDR3 length is 15 residues. In germline, CDR1 is MDHEN, CDR2 SYDVKM.

The chain uses TRBV13 and TRBJ2-7, with D maybe TRBD1 (6 bases). The CDR3 runs 13 residues. The germline V gene has CDR1 PRHDT and CDR2 FYEKMQ (reference sequence). Trimming shortened V by 5 bases and J by 7 bases, and 15 bases separated the two germline ends. CDR3 protein: CASSQGVGGEQYF. The CDR3 DNA sequence: TGTGCCAGCAGCCAAGGGGTAGGGGGTGAGCAGTACTTC.

The J gene is TRBJ2-4, the V gene TRBV5-6, with 10 bases lining up with TRBD2. The germline gives CDR1 SGHDT, CDR2 YYEEEE. The CDR3 runs to 15 residues. J was trimmed by 5 bases and V by 2 bases; bases with no gene match: 4. The CDR3 region has the DNA TGTGCCAGCAGCTTTGTAGCGGGGGGCCAAAACATTCAGTACTTC. Protein sequence: CASSFVAGGQNIQYF.

This clone came up once. This chain joins TRBV28 and TRBJ1-1, with D possibly matching TRBD1 (6 bases). Deletions cut 5 bases from V and 3 bases from J, with 19 bases between. The CDR3 contains 16 residues. Germline lookup yields CDR1 MDHEN and CDR2 SYDVKM. The CDR3 coding sequence is TGTGCCAGCAGTCTAGTTATGGGGGCTGGGCACACTGAAGCTTTCTTT. Amino acid sequence: CASSLVMGAGHTEAFF.

The chain uses TRBV7-9 and TRBJ2-7; 8 bases are shared with TRBD2. The CDR3 totals 15 residues. CDR1 and CDR2 from the germline V gene are SEHNR and FQNEAQ (reference sequence). The V gene end was trimmed by 1 base and the J gene end by 0 bases; junction bases not matched to a gene: 2. As DNA, the CDR3 is TGTGCCAGCAGCTTAGTTACTAGCGGCTCCTACGAGCAGTACTTC. Translated, it gives CASSLVTSGSYEQYF.

This chain uses TRBV5-1 with TRBJ1-1, with a tentative D call TRBD1 (5 bases). CDR3 size: 14 residues. The germline CDR1 and CDR2 sequences are SGHRS and YFSETQ. The ends were cut back, 2 bases at V and 4 bases at J, with 12 bases in the middle. CDR3 region: CASSFAGRVTEAFF. DNA of the CDR3: TGCGCCAGCAGCTTCGCAGGGAGGGTCACTGAAGCTTTCTTT.